Below, 28 T cell receptor beta chains from the same sample are listed, as sequenced in a study of CD8+ T cells in alopecia areata. Extraction and reverse transcription of RNA yielded cDNA as the sequencing template. TCRdb's table, derived via immunoSEQ multiplex PCR, lists solely in-frame clones and lacks some. The table shows about 190,000 clones, with roughly 60% occurring only once. The treatment: oral pan-JAK inhibitor, 5-10 mg twice daily. The sample consisted of CD4+ T cells sorted from blood, taken between weeks 47 and 50, from a patient treated with tofacitinib. The source of these receptors is a human donor with alopecia areata.

This clone was counted a single time. The CDR3 sequence: CASSLRDRGFEQYF. The CDR3 region has the DNA TGTGCCAGCTCTCTAAGGGACAGGGGGTTTGAGCAGTACTTC. The chain has TRBV18 and TRBJ2-7, with 11 bases aligning to TRBD1. This CDR3 is built from 14 residues. J was trimmed by 7 bases and V by 6 bases; bases with no gene match: 8. The germline V gene has CDR1 KGHSH and CDR2 LQKENI.

Only a few counts were recorded for this clone. Other DNA sequences of this sample code for an identical CDR3. This chain joins TRBV15 and TRBJ2-2, with a weak D call TRBD1 (6 bases). The CDR3 consists of 14 residues. The V gene lost 0 bases and the J gene lost 7 bases, with 9 bases spanning the gap. CDR1 is LNHNV, CDR2 YYDKDF, per germline (reference sequence). The CDR3 nucleotides read TGTGCCACCAGCAGAGATGAGGGGGTCGGGGAGCTGTTTTTT. Residues: CATSRDEGVGELFF.

The rearrangement uses TRBV12-5 and TRBJ2-7; D gene ambiguous. Between the trimmed V and J ends, which lost 1 base and 2 bases, there was a span of 6 bases. The germline V gene encodes CDR1 LGHNT and CDR2 FRNRAP. CDR3 length: 13 amino acids. CDR3 nucleotide sequence: TGTGCTAGTGGTTTGGCCCCCCCCTACGAGCAGTACTTC. This gives the protein CASGLAPPYEQYF.

The chain uses TRBV29-1 and TRBJ1-2; 7 nucleotides line up with TRBD1. Trimming removed 7 bases from V and 0 bases from J; junction bases left unmatched: 5. The CDR3 runs to 13 residues. Germline-derived CDR1 and CDR2 are SQVTM and ANQGSEA. The CDR3, as DNA: TGCAGCGCCGCACAGGGGACTAACTATGGCTACACCTTC. Protein sequence: CSAAQGTNYGYTF.

The chain uses TRBV28 and TRBJ2-1; 8 bases map to TRBD2. The CDR3 is made up of 14 amino acids. V was clipped by 7 bases and J by 6 bases; unmatched bases: 8. The germline gives CDR1 MDHEN, CDR2 SYDVKM. The CDR3 spells CASTQGGGSNEQFF. CDR3 DNA sequence: TGTGCCAGCACTCAAGGCGGGGGGTCCAATGAGCAGTTCTTC.

CDR3 residues: CASSTVPGQGISPLHF. The CDR3 region has the DNA TGTGCCAGTAGTACTGTTCCGGGACAGGGGATTTCACCCCTCCACTTT. The V and J genes are TRBV19 and TRBJ1-6; the match to TRBD1 covers 10 bases. V shed 4 bases, J shed 9 bases, and the junction held 9 bases outside the gene matches. This CDR3 region has 16 residues. The germline V gene has CDR1 LNHDA and CDR2 SQIVND (reference sequence).

This chain joins TRBV27 and TRBJ2-7; D possibly uses TRBD1 or TRBD2 (5 bases each). Germline V CDR1 and CDR2: MNHEY, SMNVEV (reference sequence). Deletions cut 0 bases from V and 2 bases from J, with 8 bases between. This CDR3 contains 14 residues. The CDR3 coding sequence is TGTGCCAGCAGTTTATCCGGGGCGGCCTACGAGCAGTACTTC. This translates into CASSLSGAAYEQYF.

V is TRBV29-1 and J is TRBJ2-5, with no clear D. Germline values: CDR1 SQVTM, CDR2 ANQGSEA. V lost 3 bases to trimming and J lost 4 bases, with 9 bases between them. This CDR3 is 12 amino acids long. The DNA of the CDR3 is TGCAGCGTTGACCGTTCGGGAGAGACCCAGTACTTC. This translates into CSVDRSGETQYF.

The chain employs TRBV4-1 and TRBJ2-7; 7 positions match TRBD2. Germline V lookup: CDR1 MGHRA, CDR2 YSYEKL. V lost 0 bases and J lost 3; bases outside the gene matches: 11. The CDR3 loop spans 17 amino acids. The CDR3 DNA sequence: TGCGCCAGCAGCCAAGACCTCGGGACTAAGTACTACTACGAGCAGTACTTC. Protein: CASSQDLGTKYYYEQYF.

The chain links TRBV7-3 to TRBJ1-2; D call uncertain. V shed 2 bases and J shed 6 bases, with 10 bases lying between them. Germline V gives CDR1 SGHTA, CDR2 FQGTGA. The CDR3 sequence is 13 residues long. CDR3 DNA sequence: TGTGCCAGCAGCTTATCCCCAACAGATGGCTACACCTTC. Protein sequence: CASSLSPTDGYTF.

The CDR3 coding sequence is TGTGCCAGCGCTCCTGTAAGCGGGGGCCCCTACGAGCAGTACTTC. Translation gives CASAPVSGGPYEQYF. The gene calls are TRBV6-5 and TRBJ2-7, with 8 positions matching TRBD2. The trim removed 8 bases at V and 2 bases at J, leaving 11 bases unmatched. The CDR3 is made up of 15 amino acids. Germline CDR1 reads MNHEY; CDR2 reads SVGAGI.

The chain combines TRBV5-1 with TRBJ1-1, with a possible D match to TRBD1 (6 bases). The V end lost 4 bases, the J end lost 1 base, and 11 bases lay between the germline ends. Germline CDR1 SGHRS, CDR2 YFSETQ. This CDR3 contains 14 residues. CDR3 residues: CASSLDSRNTEAFF. Here the CDR3 DNA reads TGCGCCAGCAGCCTGGACAGCCGGAACACTGAAGCTTTCTTT.

This chain links TRBV6-1 with TRBJ2-7; 7 bases match TRBD1. The V gene end was trimmed by 5 bases and the J gene end by 3 bases; junction bases not matched to a gene: 4. The CDR3 is made up of 13 amino acids. Germline values: CDR1 MNHNS, CDR2 SASEGT. CDR3 in amino acids: CASSRTGNYEQYF. CDR3 nucleotides: TGTGCCAGCAGTCGGACAGGCAACTACGAGCAGTACTTC.

The chain has TRBV29-1 and TRBJ1-1; D is ambiguous. Trimming left V 6 bases short and J 12 bases short, with 14 bases between. The CDR3 sequence is 10 residues long. Germline CDR1 and CDR2: SQVTM and ANQGSEA. The CDR3 coding sequence is TGCAGCGTGAGAGCTGAAGAAACTTTCTTT. Its protein is CSVRAEETFF.

This clone was detected only once. This chain uses TRBV29-1 with TRBJ1-5, with TRBD1 matching over 7 bases. This CDR3 has 15 amino acids. Germline V lookup: CDR1 SQVTM, CDR2 ANQGSEA. The junction had 9 bases not matched to a gene; V was cut back by 6 bases and J by 1 base. The CDR3 region has the DNA TGCAGCGTCGGGGAGGGGGCCGGAAGCAATCAGCCCCAGCATTTT. Its protein is CSVGEGAGSNQPQHF. The full variable domain, completed using reference TRBV29-1 and TRBJ1-5, is SAVISQKPSRDICQRGTSLTIQCQVDSQVTMMFWYRQQPGQSLTLIATANQGSEATYESGFVIDKFPISRPNLTFSTLTVSNMSPEDSSIYLCSVGEGAGSNQPQHFGDGTRLSIL.

The chain has TRBV6-5 and TRBJ2-6; D is uncertain. Germline CDR1 is MNHEY and CDR2 is SVGAGI. The CDR3 has 13 amino acids. V was cut by 8 bases and J by 0 bases, with 5 bases left in between. CDR3 nucleotides: TGTGCCAGCGGGCGCTCTGGGGCCAACGTCCTGACTTTC. This gives the protein CASGRSGANVLTF.

This clone was seen more than once but under ten times. The same CDR3 can be traced to other DNA sequences in this sample. The CDR3 sequence: CSARPAGEAFF. The CDR3 DNA follows: TGCAGTGCTAGGCCGGCTGGGGAAGCTTTCTTT. V usage is TRBV20-1 and J usage is TRBJ1-1; D unclear. CDR3 length: 11 residues. CDR1 and CDR2 from the germline V gene are DFQATT and SNEGSKA (reference sequence). Trimming left V 3 bases short and J 8 bases short, with 10 bases between.

The genes are TRBV9 and TRBJ2-5; D gene ambiguous. Per the germline V gene, CDR1 is SGDLS and CDR2 is YYNGEE. The CDR3 is 15 amino acids. The V end lost 0 bases, the J end lost 7 bases, and 16 bases lay between the germline ends. The CDR3 sequence is CASSVEASTPSTQYF. The CDR3 DNA reads TGTGCCAGCAGCGTAGAAGCCTCAACCCCTTCGACCCAGTACTTC. Filled out from reference TRBV9 and TRBJ2-5, the complete variable domain reads DSGVTQTPKHLITATGQRVTLRCSPRSGDLSVYWYQQSLDQGLQFLIQYYNGEERAKGNILERFSAQQFPDLHSELNLSSLELGDSALYFCASSVEASTPSTQYFGPGTRLLVL.

This chain links TRBV20-1 with TRBJ1-1; no firm D call. The germline V gene encodes CDR1 DFQATT and CDR2 SNEGSKA (reference sequence). V dropped 1 base and J dropped 7 bases, with 7 bases sitting between them. The CDR3 spans 11 residues. In nucleotides, the CDR3 is TGCAGTGCTAGAGGACTGAATGAAGCTTTCTTT. It codes for CSARGLNEAFF.

The rearrangement uses TRBV5-1 and TRBJ1-5; 9 positions match TRBD1. The CDR3 spans 15 residues. Germline CDR1 reads SGHRS; CDR2 reads YFSETQ. The ends lost 4 bases at V and 1 base at J; junction bases unmatched: 3. The CDR3 is CASSEGTGSNQPQHF. The DNA for the CDR3 is TGCGCCAGCAGCGAAGGGACAGGGAGCAATCAGCCCCAGCATTTT.

This rearrangement joins TRBV7-9 to TRBJ2-6; D is undetermined. Per the germline V gene, CDR1 is SEHNR and CDR2 is FQNEAQ (reference sequence). This CDR3 is 15 amino acids long. V gave up 2 bases and J gave up 4 bases, with 9 bases separating them. The CDR3 is CASSLSLAGANVLTF. Written as DNA, the CDR3 is TGTGCCAGCAGCTTAAGTCTTGCAGGGGCCAACGTCCTGACTTTC.

The gene calls are TRBV29-1 and TRBJ2-7; TRBD1 agrees at 8 bases. CDR3 length equals 12 residues. CDR1 and CDR2 (germline): SQVTM, ANQGSEA. The trim removed 6 bases at V and 5 bases at J, leaving 6 bases unmatched. The CDR3 is CSVGTGPNEQYF. In DNA form, the CDR3 reads TGCAGCGTAGGGACAGGTCCGAACGAGCAGTACTTC.

This chain links TRBV5-6 with TRBJ2-3; D might be TRBD1 (6 bases). The length of the CDR3 is 14 residues. From germline, CDR1 is SGHDT and CDR2 YYEEEE. V lost 4 bases, J lost 5 bases, and 14 bases lay in between. Here the CDR3 DNA reads TGTGCCAGCAGCATCCCTCAGGGGATAGATACGCAGTATTTT. Translation: CASSIPQGIDTQYF.

This clone was seen only once. The chain links TRBV2 to TRBJ2-5; D gene unclear. Germline values: CDR1 SNHLY, CDR2 FYNNEI. Trimming removed 8 bases at V and 2 bases at J, with 12 bases between. CDR3 length: 13 amino acids. CDR3 loop: CASSERNQETQYF. CDR3 nucleotide sequence: TGTGCCAGCTCCGAGAGGAATCAAGAGACCCAGTACTTC.

This chain uses TRBV29-1 with TRBJ1-1, with a weak D call TRBD1 (5 bases). The length of the CDR3 is 15 residues. The germline V and J ends were trimmed by 1 base and 0 bases, with 12 bases remaining between them. Per the germline V gene, CDR1 is SQVTM and CDR2 is ANQGSEA. CDR3 sequence reads: CSVEVTRALNTEAFF. For the CDR3, the DNA is TGCAGCGTTGAAGTCACCAGGGCTTTGAACACTGAAGCTTTCTTT.

This clone has a handful of counts. The chain couples TRBV7-9 to TRBJ2-4; TRBD2 aligns across 12 bases. Germline assignment: CDR1 SEHNR and CDR2 FQNEAQ (reference sequence). J gave up 7 bases and V 5 bases, and 3 bases lay outside the gene matches. The CDR3 runs 14 residues. CDR3: CASSDGTSGNIQYF. CDR3 DNA: TGTGCCAGCAGCGATGGGACTAGCGGGAACATTCAGTACTTC.

The rearrangement uses TRBV5-8 and TRBJ1-6, with 7 bases aligning to TRBD1. Germline CDR1 is SGHTS and CDR2 is YDEGEE. V trimming: 3 bases; J trimming: 8 bases; junction bases outside the gene matches: 8. This CDR3 is built from 15 residues. The CDR3 sequence: CASSSRGQVDSPLHF. The CDR3 DNA sequence: TGTGCCAGCAGCTCTCGTGGACAGGTTGATTCACCCCTCCACTTT.

In its sample, this clone was seen a few times. The chain carries TRBV5-1 and TRBJ2-6; possibly TRBD1 for D (6 bases). The CDR3 consists of 16 residues. Germline V gives CDR1 SGHRS, CDR2 YFSETQ. The V end lost 9 bases, the J end lost 2 bases, and 18 bases lay between the germline ends. The CDR3 DNA reads TGCGCCACGCACCAGGGGCAGGAGCCTGGGGCCAACGTCCTGACTTTC. Translated: CATHQGQEPGANVLTF.